This TCR beta chain appears in the sequencing data of a study of resident and recirculating memory T cells in vitiligo. Regarding this clone: Its antigen is not known.

Assay used: immunoSEQ multiplex PCR; TCRdb lists only in-frame clones, some missing. The table includes roughly 42,000 clones, about 93% detected once. Germline CDR1 and CDR2: LNHDA and SQIVND (reference sequence). Trimming removed 0 bases from V and 3 bases from J, with 6 bases in between. This CDR3 has 14 residues. Study outcomes and limitations: Sequences differed between biopsy sites and patients, suggesting private specificity.

The specimen was blood. This chain connects TRBV19 to TRBJ1-3; no firm D call. The receptor was isolated from a male donor with vitiligo. The CDR3 loop is CASSIEEYGNTIYF. CDR3 bases: TGTGCCAGTAGTATAGAAGAGTATGGAAACACCATATATTTT.